The 8 T cell receptor beta chains presented below share a single source sample, sequenced in a study of CD8+ T cells in alopecia areata. RNA, once extracted, was reverse transcribed into cDNA for use as the sequencing template. Assay: immunoSEQ multiplex PCR; the TCRdb copy retains only in-frame clones and omits some. The table lists roughly 140,000 clones, approximately 85% of them singletons. Treatment specified: oral pan-JAK inhibitor, 5-10 mg twice daily. Here the sequenced sample was CD8+ T cells sorted from blood, taken at week 4, from a patient treated with tofacitinib. The receptors here all came from a human donor with alopecia areata.

This sequence joins TRBV4-3 and TRBJ2-1, with 10 bases matching TRBD2. The CDR3 is 16 amino acids. V was pared by 0 bases and J by 8 bases, with 7 bases of the junction left unmatched. Germline V gene lookup returns CDR1 LGHNA and CDR2 YSLEER. CDR3 residues: CASSQDERGGFDEQFF. The CDR3, as DNA: TGCGCCAGCAGCCAAGATGAGCGGGGGGGATTTGATGAGCAGTTCTTC.

The gene calls are TRBV4-3 and TRBJ2-7, with D maybe TRBD1 (5 bases). The CDR3 runs 14 residues. CDR1 and CDR2 (germline): LGHNA, YSLEER. Trimming cost V 5 bases and J 4 bases, with 15 bases left between them. In DNA form, the CDR3 reads TGCGCCAGCAGCTCCGGCAGGGTCGGATACGAGCAGTACTTC. This translates into CASSSGRVGYEQYF.

The chain recombines TRBV29-1 with TRBJ2-1; 12 positions agree with TRBD2. V lost 0 bases, J lost 2 bases, and 14 bases stayed unmatched. Looked up from germline, CDR1 is SQVTM and CDR2 is ANQGSEA. The CDR3 extends over 20 amino acids. CDR3 nucleotide sequence: TGCAGCGTTGAAGATCGATCGGCTAGCGGGGGGGCCAACCCCTACAATGAGCAGTTCTTC. This codes for CSVEDRSASGGANPYNEQFF.

The rearrangement uses TRBV15 and TRBJ1-5; no clear D. Germline values: CDR1 LNHNV, CDR2 YYDKDF (reference sequence). CDR3 size: 14 residues. The germline V and J ends were trimmed by 5 bases and 5 bases, with 13 bases remaining between them. The CDR3 DNA follows: TGTGCCACCAGCGCCGGGCGGTCCGATCAGCCCCAGCATTTT. It yields the protein CATSAGRSDQPQHF.

Only one count was recorded for this clone. The genes are TRBV5-6 and TRBJ2-3; the D gene is possibly TRBD1 (6 bases). Germline CDR1 is SGHDT and CDR2 is YYEEEE. V was pared by 3 bases and J by 3 bases, with 11 bases between. The CDR3 is 14 amino acids. CDR3 DNA: TGTGCCAGCAGCTCAGTGGACAGAACAGATACGCAGTATTTT. Protein sequence: CASSSVDRTDTQYF.

The genes are TRBV4-3 and TRBJ2-2; D is undetermined. Trimming took off 0 bases at V and 6 bases at J, with 11 bases between the two ends. Looked up from germline, CDR1 is LGHNA and CDR2 is YSLEER. The CDR3 runs to 15 residues. This chain's CDR3 is CASSQDDPAPGELFF. The DNA of the CDR3 is TGCGCCAGCAGCCAAGACGATCCAGCGCCCGGGGAGCTGTTTTTT.

This sequence joins TRBV4-1 and TRBJ1-5, with D unclear. The CDR3 runs to 13 residues. Germline V gene lookup returns CDR1 MGHRA and CDR2 YSYEKL. CDR3: CATAAVSNQPQHF. For the CDR3, the DNA is TGCGCTACCGCGGCAGTTAGCAATCAGCCCCAGCATTTT.

This chain uses TRBV7-9 with TRBJ2-7, with TRBD1 identical over 10 bases. V trimming: 5 bases; J trimming: 2 bases; junction bases outside the gene matches: 15. Germline V CDR1 and CDR2: SEHNR, FQNEAQ (reference sequence). The CDR3 extends over 18 amino acids. This CDR3 is CASSTQDRDRGNPYEQYF. In nucleotides, the CDR3 is TGTGCCAGCAGCACTCAAGACCGGGACAGGGGAAATCCCTACGAGCAGTACTTC.